This T cell receptor beta chain comes out of a study of cytomegalovirus exposure and HLA in healthy donors. General study points: Within a later analysis, the majority of CMV-associated TCR beta chains appeared HLA-restricted. Highest at DRB1 and lowest at HLA-C, TCR association rates differed among HLA loci in a later analysis.

As regards this clone: Antigen specificity is unknown.

The primer mix had 60 Vbeta and 13 Jbeta primers. The data were produced by immunoSEQ multiplex PCR, yet TCRdb's version contains in-frame clones alone and is incomplete. In the table there are roughly 68,000 clones, about 66% of which are singletons. This receptor was identified in a man aged 40-49 years in good health and CMV-seropositive. Specimen: PBMCs.

The CDR3 reads CASSLDPGGTYEQYF. CDR3 coding DNA: TGCGCCAGCAGCTTGGACCCGGGGGGAACCTACGAGCAGTACTTC. The genes are TRBV5-1 and TRBJ2-7; 7 bases map to TRBD2. Per the germline V gene, CDR1 is SGHRS and CDR2 is YFSETQ. The CDR3 sequence is 15 residues long. V shed 0 bases and J 2 bases; nucleotides not matched to a gene: 5.